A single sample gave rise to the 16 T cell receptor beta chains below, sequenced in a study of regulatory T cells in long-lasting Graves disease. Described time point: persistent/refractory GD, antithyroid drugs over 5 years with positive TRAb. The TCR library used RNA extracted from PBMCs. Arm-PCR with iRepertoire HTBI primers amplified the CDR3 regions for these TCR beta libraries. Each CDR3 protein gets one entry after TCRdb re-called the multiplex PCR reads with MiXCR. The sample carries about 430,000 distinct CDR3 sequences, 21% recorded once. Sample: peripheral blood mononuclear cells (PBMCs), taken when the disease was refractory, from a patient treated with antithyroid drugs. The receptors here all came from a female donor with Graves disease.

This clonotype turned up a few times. The CDR3 DNA follows: TGCAGTGCTAGGGGTCCGAACACCGGGGAGCTGTTTTTT. It specifies CSARGPNTGELFF. V usage is TRBV20-1 and J usage is TRBJ2-2, with D hard to call. The germline gives CDR1 DFQATT, CDR2 SNEGSKA (reference sequence). The V and J ends lost 3 bases and 0 bases respectively, with 5 bases between them. The CDR3 spans 13 residues.

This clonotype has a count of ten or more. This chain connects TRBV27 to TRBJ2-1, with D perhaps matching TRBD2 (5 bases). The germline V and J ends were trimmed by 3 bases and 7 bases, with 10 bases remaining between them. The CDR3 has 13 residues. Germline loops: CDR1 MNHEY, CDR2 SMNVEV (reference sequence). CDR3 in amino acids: CASSFNSGNEQFF. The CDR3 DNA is TGTGCCAGCAGTTTTAATTCGGGGAATGAGCAGTTCTTC.

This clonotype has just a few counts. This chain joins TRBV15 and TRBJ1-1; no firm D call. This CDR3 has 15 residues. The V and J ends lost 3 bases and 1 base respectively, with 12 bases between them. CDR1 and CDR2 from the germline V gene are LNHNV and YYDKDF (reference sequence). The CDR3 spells CATSSAYAENTEAFF. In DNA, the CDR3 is TGTGCCACCAGCAGCGCCTATGCAGAGAACACTGAAGCTTTCTTT.

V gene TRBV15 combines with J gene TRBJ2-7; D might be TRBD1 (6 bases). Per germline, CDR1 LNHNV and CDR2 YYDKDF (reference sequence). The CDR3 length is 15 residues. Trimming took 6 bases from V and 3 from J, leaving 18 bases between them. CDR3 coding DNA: TGTGCCACCAGGAACGACGTGGACAGATTCTACGAGCAGTACTTC. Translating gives CATRNDVDRFYEQYF.

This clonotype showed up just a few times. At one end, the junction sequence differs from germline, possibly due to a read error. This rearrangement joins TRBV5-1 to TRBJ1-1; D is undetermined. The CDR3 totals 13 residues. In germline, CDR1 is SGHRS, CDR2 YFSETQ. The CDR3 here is CASSLRAPTEAFF. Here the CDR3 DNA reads TGTGCCAGCAGCTTGAGAGCTCCCACTGAAGCTTTCTTT.

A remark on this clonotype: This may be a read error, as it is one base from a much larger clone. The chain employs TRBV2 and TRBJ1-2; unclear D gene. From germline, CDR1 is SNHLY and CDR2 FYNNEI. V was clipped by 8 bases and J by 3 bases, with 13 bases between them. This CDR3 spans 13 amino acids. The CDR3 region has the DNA TGTGCCAGCCGGACGACCGATTACTATGGCTACACCTTC. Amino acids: CASRTTDYYGYTF.

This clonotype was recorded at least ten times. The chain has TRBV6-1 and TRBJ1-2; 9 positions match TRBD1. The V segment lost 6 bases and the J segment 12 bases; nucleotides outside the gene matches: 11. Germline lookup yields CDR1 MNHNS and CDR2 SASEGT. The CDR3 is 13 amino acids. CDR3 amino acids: CASSDPGQGAHTF. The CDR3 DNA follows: TGTGCCAGCAGCGACCCGGGACAGGGCGCACACACCTTC.

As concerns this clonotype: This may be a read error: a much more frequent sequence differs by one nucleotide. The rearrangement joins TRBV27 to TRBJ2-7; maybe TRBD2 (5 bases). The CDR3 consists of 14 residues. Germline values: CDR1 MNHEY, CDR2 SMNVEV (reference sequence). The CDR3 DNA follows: TGTGCCAGCAGTCCGACTACCTCCTCCTACGAGCAGCACTTC. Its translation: CASSPTTSSYEQHF.

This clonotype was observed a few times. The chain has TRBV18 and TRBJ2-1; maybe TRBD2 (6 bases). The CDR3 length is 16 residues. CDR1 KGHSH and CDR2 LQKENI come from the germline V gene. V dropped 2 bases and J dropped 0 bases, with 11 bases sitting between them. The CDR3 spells CASSPYPEGSYNEQFF. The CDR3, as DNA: TGTGCCAGCTCACCATATCCGGAGGGCTCCTACAATGAGCAGTTCTTC. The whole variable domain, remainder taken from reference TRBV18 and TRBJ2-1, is NAGVMQNPRHLVRRRGQEARLRCSPMKGHSHVYWYRQLPEEGLKFMVYLQKENIIDESGMPKERFSAEFPKEGPSILRIQQVVRGDSAAYFCASSPYPEGSYNEQFFGPGTRLTVL.

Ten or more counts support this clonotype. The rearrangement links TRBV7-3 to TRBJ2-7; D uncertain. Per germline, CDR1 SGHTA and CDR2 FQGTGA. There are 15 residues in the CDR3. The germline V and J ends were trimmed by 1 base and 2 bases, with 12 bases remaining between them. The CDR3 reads CASSLRPSMPYEQYF. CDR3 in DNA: TGTGCCAGCAGCTTAAGGCCATCCATGCCCTACGAGCAGTACTTC.

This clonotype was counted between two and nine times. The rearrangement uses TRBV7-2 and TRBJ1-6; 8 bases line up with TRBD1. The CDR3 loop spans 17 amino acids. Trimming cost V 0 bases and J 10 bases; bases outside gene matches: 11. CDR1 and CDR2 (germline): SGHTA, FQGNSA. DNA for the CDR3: TGTGCCAGCAGCTTAGCTACAGGGGGGAATTTAGAGTCACCCCTCCACTTT. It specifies CASSLATGGNLESPLHF.

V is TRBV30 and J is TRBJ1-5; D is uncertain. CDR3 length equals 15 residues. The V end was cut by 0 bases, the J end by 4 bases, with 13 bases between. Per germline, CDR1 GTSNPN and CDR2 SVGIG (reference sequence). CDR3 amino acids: CAWSVGSGGNQPQHF. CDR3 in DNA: TGTGCCTGGAGTGTCGGCTCTGGAGGGAATCAGCCCCAGCATTTT.

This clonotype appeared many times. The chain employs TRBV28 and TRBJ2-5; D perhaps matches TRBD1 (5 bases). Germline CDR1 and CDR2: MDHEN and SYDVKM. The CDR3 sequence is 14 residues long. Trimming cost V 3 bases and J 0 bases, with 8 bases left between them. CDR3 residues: CASSFLQDQETQYF. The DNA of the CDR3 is TGTGCCAGCAGTTTTTTACAGGACCAAGAGACCCAGTACTTC.

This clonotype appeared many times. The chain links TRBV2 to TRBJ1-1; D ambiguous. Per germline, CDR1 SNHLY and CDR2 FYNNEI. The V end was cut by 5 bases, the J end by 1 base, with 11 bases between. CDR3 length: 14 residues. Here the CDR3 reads CASSWAVGNTEAFF. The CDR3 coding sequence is TGTGCCAGCAGTTGGGCCGTGGGGAACACTGAAGCTTTCTTT.

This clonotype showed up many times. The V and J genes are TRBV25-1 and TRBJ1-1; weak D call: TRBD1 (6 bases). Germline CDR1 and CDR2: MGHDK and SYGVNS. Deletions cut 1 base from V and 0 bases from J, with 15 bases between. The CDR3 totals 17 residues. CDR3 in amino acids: CASSELRPGTLNTEAFF. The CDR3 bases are TGTGCCAGCAGTGAATTGAGGCCCGGGACATTGAACACTGAAGCTTTCTTT.

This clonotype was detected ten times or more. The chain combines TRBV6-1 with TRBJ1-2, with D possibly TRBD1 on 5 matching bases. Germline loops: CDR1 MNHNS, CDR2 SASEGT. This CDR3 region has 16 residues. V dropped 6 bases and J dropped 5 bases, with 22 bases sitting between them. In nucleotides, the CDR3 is TGTGCCAGCAGCGATCGGGGGAGAAGTCAGTCATATGGCTACACCTTC. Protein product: CASSDRGRSQSYGYTF.